These 17 T cell receptor beta chains originate from one sample sequenced in a study of blood T cell repertoires in COVID-19. Assay: immunoSEQ multiplex PCR; the TCRdb copy retains only in-frame clones and omits some. The data hold tens of thousands of clones, with over 65% observed a single time. The sequenced sample was peripheral blood. Receptors originate from a human donor in a cohort sampled during active COVID-19.

The CDR3 nucleotides are TGTGCCACCAGCAGAGAAGGCGGGGTTAGCGCTGGAAACACCATATATTTT. This codes for CATSREGGVSAGNTIYF. The chain links TRBV15 to TRBJ1-3; D is unclear. V was shortened by 0 bases and J by 2 bases, with 14 bases between the two germline ends. The length of the CDR3 is 17 residues. Germline CDR1 and CDR2: LNHNV and YYDKDF (reference sequence).

The V call is TRBV24-1, the J call TRBJ2-1; 11 bases fit TRBD2. CDR1 KGHDR and CDR2 SFDVKD come from the germline V gene. The CDR3 extends over 16 amino acids. V lost 5 bases, J lost 1 base, and 3 bases stayed unmatched. Here the CDR3 reads CATSATSGESYNEQFF. In nucleotides, the CDR3 is TGTGCCACCAGTGCGACTAGCGGGGAATCCTACAATGAGCAGTTCTTC.

The rearrangement joins TRBV29-1 to TRBJ1-4, with 8 bases that match TRBD1. CDR3 length equals 15 residues. The germline V gene encodes CDR1 SQVTM and CDR2 ANQGSEA. Losses at the gene ends were 7 bases for V and 7 bases for J; bases not matched to a gene: 14. The CDR3 here is CSARPSGGRGEKLFF. The CDR3 coding sequence is TGCAGCGCCAGACCCTCAGGGGGCAGGGGTGAAAAACTGTTTTTT.

The rearrangement links TRBV4-3 to TRBJ2-1; weak D call: TRBD1 (5 bases). Germline lookup yields CDR1 LGHNA and CDR2 YSLEER. The CDR3 extends over 17 amino acids. V shed 4 bases and J shed 7 bases, with 23 bases lying between them. The CDR3, as DNA: TGCGCCAGCAGCCCCCAGTTCCGGCAGGGTTTACTTAATGAGCAGTTCTTC. Residues: CASSPQFRQGLLNEQFF.

The CDR3 nucleotides read TGTGCCAGCAGCCCCATAGGACCGGGCGGAGGGCAGTTCTTC. Translated: CASSPIGPGGGQFF. This chain links TRBV7-2 with TRBJ2-1, with D maybe TRBD2 (5 bases). Germline V lookup: CDR1 SGHTA, CDR2 FQGNSA. CDR3 length equals 14 residues. V lost 5 bases, J lost 12 bases, and 20 bases lay in between. The whole variable domain, filled in from reference TRBV7-2 and TRBJ2-1, reads GAGVSQSPSNKVTEKGKDVELRCDPISGHTALYWYRQSLGQGLEFLIYFQGNSAPDKSGLPSDRFSAERTGGSVSTLTIQRTQQEDSAVYLCASSPIGPGGGQFFGPGTRLTVL.

V gene TRBV4-3 combines with J gene TRBJ2-2; possible D gene TRBD2, 5 bases. Trimming removed 2 bases at V and 0 bases at J, with 19 bases between. Germline-derived CDR1 and CDR2 are LGHNA and YSLEER. This CDR3 comprises 19 residues. The CDR3 region has the DNA TGCGCCAGCAGCCAAACGTACGGGAACTTAAATTCGAACACCGGGGAGCTGTTTTTT. Translation: CASSQTYGNLNSNTGELFF.

The rearrangement links TRBV2 to TRBJ2-5; D not certain. CDR1 is SNHLY, CDR2 FYNNEI, per germline. The CDR3 has 13 residues. V lost 9 bases and J lost 0, with 11 bases in between. The chain's CDR3 is CASLGRDQETQYF. CDR3 nucleotide sequence: TGTGCCAGTCTGGGCCGAGACCAAGAGACCCAGTACTTC.

This clone was seen a few times. The rearrangement joins TRBV28 to TRBJ1-5; the D is unclear. V gave up 6 bases and J gave up 4 bases, with 4 bases separating them. Germline V lookup: CDR1 MDHEN, CDR2 SYDVKM. This CDR3 has 11 residues. The CDR3 region is CASSRNQPQHF. CDR3 sequence (DNA): TGTGCCAGCAGCCGGAATCAGCCCCAGCATTTT.

The chain couples TRBV5-6 to TRBJ2-3, with a weak D call TRBD1 (5 bases). The V gene's germline CDR1 is SGHDT and CDR2 YYEEEE. V was shortened by 2 bases and J by 4 bases, with 11 bases between the two germline ends. The length of the CDR3 is 14 residues. CDR3 loop: CASSFWQGSDTQYF. Written as DNA, the CDR3 is TGTGCCAGCAGCTTTTGGCAGGGATCAGATACGCAGTATTTT.

The rearrangement links TRBV2 to TRBJ2-3; the D gene is possibly TRBD2 (7 bases). The ends were cut back, 7 bases at V and 2 bases at J, with 16 bases in the middle. The CDR3 has 15 amino acids. Germline V gives CDR1 SNHLY, CDR2 FYNNEI. The chain's CDR3 is CASTGGQVITDTQYF. The CDR3 nucleotides are TGTGCCAGCACCGGGGGGCAGGTGATCACAGATACGCAGTATTTT.

The V and J genes are TRBV7-2 and TRBJ1-5; TRBD1 is a possible D gene (6 bases). V was shortened by 6 bases and J by 6 bases, with 12 bases between the two germline ends. The CDR3 is 13 amino acids. Germline V gene sequence: CDR1 SGHTA, CDR2 FQGNSA. DNA for the CDR3: TGTGCCAGCAGACAGGGCTTGATTCAGCCCCAGCATTTT. This sequence encodes CASRQGLIQPQHF.

This sequence joins TRBV28 and TRBJ2-7; 7 bases line up with TRBD2. Germline lookup yields CDR1 MDHEN and CDR2 SYDVKM. There are 13 residues in the CDR3. CDR3 in amino acids: CGSRGDETYEQYF. Written as DNA, the CDR3 is TGTGGGTCCCGGGGGGACGAGACTTACGAGCAGTACTTC. Filled out from reference TRBV28 and TRBJ2-7, the complete variable domain reads DVKVTQSSRYLVKRTGEKVFLECVQDMDHENMFWYRQDPGLGLRLIYFSYDVKMKEKGDIPEGYSVSREKKERFSLILESASTNQTSMYLCGSRGDETYEQYFGPGTRLTVT.

The chain combines TRBV19 with TRBJ2-3; 8 nucleotides agree with TRBD1. With V trimmed by 6 bases and J by 11 bases, 13 bases remained unmatched. Per the germline V gene, CDR1 is LNHDA and CDR2 is SQIVND (reference sequence). The length of the CDR3 is 14 residues. The CDR3 sequence is CASSGQGPGSGQYF. CDR3 nucleotide sequence: TGTGCCAGTAGCGGACAGGGCCCAGGGTCAGGGCAGTATTTT.

The rearrangement joins TRBV7-8 to TRBJ2-5; the D is unclear. Germline assignment: CDR1 SGHVS and CDR2 FQNEAQ. The V end was cut by 1 base, the J end by 0 bases, with 9 bases between. This CDR3 spans 15 amino acids. CDR3 sequence (DNA): TGTGCCAGCAGCTTAGGACTTTCCTACCAAGAGACCCAGTACTTC. Translated: CASSLGLSYQETQYF.

This sequence joins TRBV19 and TRBJ2-1; D is undetermined. This CDR3 is built from 14 residues. In germline, CDR1 is LNHDA, CDR2 SQIVND (reference sequence). Trimming shortened V by 4 bases and J by 3 bases, and 10 bases separated the two germline ends. The CDR3 nucleotides are TGTGCCAGTAGTAACGCTCCGGGCTACAATGAGCAGTTCTTC. Amino acids: CASSNAPGYNEQFF.

V gene TRBV19 combines with J gene TRBJ2-2; 7 bases align to TRBD2. This CDR3 contains 15 residues. The ends lost 3 bases at V and 3 bases at J; junction bases unmatched: 4. The germline CDR1 and CDR2 sequences are LNHDA and SQIVND (reference sequence). CDR3 sequence (DNA): TGTGCCAGTAGTATCGAGGGAGGGGACACCGGGGAGCTGTTTTTT. Translation gives CASSIEGGDTGELFF.

This chain links TRBV4-2 with TRBJ2-7; D perhaps matches TRBD1 (5 bases). The CDR3 totals 14 residues. V was cut by 1 base and J by 2 bases, with 9 bases left in between. CDR1 and CDR2 from the germline V gene are LGHNA and YNFKEQ. Here the CDR3 reads CASSQGTRAYEQYF. In DNA form, the CDR3 reads TGTGCCAGCAGCCAAGGGACACGTGCCTACGAGCAGTACTTC.